This T cell receptor beta chain was found in a study of blood T cells in healthy people across ages. With a J-beta primer mix and a sample-barcoded 5' primer, a second PCR ran about 7 to 12 cycles. Each CDR3 protein is one row after TCRdb ran MiXCR on the 5' RACE reads. The table records 600,000 to 900,000 distinct CDR3 sequences, about 26% of them present only once. Germline V gives CDR1 DFQATT, CDR2 SNEGSKA (reference sequence). V was pared by 6 bases and J by 4 bases, with 6 bases of the junction left unmatched. CDR3 size: 14 residues. The sample also formed part of further work on T cells of mothers and their children. Turning to that study: Whether pairs are related or unrelated, thymic selection shapes their TCR recombination output in much the same way.

The sample was blood. The clonotype originates from a boy between 10 and 17 years old in good health. This chain connects TRBV20-1 to TRBJ2-4, with TRBD1 matching 10 bases. CDR3 sequence: CSARMGQGKNIQYF. Here the CDR3 DNA reads TGCAGTGCCCGGATGGGACAGGGGAAAAACATTCAGTACTTC.